The 32 T cell receptor beta chains reported below all come from one sample, sequenced in a study of post-analysis software for immune sequencing data. Findings and caveats of the study: Patients used several TRBV segments, including TRBV5-6, TRBV5-1 and TRBV20-1, more often than controls.

Their specific antigens are unknown. The library was made from cDNA and included unique molecular identifiers. TCRdb used MiXCR to reprocess the PCR reads, holding one entry per CDR3 protein. The data contain about 800,000 distinct CDR3 sequences, approximately 30% of them seen just once; the ten biggest clones take up under 0.7%. Sample: blood. These receptor sequences come from a girl aged 5 to 17 with multiple sclerosis.

The chain has TRBV29-1 and TRBJ2-7, with 10 bases aligning to TRBD2. This CDR3 comprises 15 residues. CDR1 is SQVTM, CDR2 ANQGSEA, per germline. V was clipped by 1 base and J by 4 bases; unmatched bases: 7. CDR3 in amino acids: CSVEGRAGGRYEQYF. The CDR3 DNA reads as TGCAGCGTTGAAGGCCGAGCGGGAGGGCGGTACGAGCAGTACTTC.

This clonotype was observed a few times. The genes are TRBV28 and TRBJ2-1; D is perhaps TRBD1 (5 bases). The germline CDR1 and CDR2 sequences are MDHEN and SYDVKM. V was pared by 6 bases and J by 6 bases, with 24 bases between. The length of the CDR3 is 17 residues. The CDR3 is CASRKPITRDQGNEQFF. CDR3 DNA: TGTGCCAGCAGGAAACCCATTACGCGAGACCAGGGCAATGAGCAGTTCTTC.

This clonotype has a handful of counts. This chain uses TRBV10-3 with TRBJ1-5; 7 bases fit TRBD1. Germline V gives CDR1 ENHRY, CDR2 SYGVKD. This CDR3 spans 13 amino acids. The trim removed 8 bases at V and 6 bases at J, leaving 7 bases unmatched. Here the CDR3 reads CAISDRERQPQHF. DNA of the CDR3: TGTGCCATCTCAGACAGGGAACGTCAGCCCCAGCATTTT.

The chain has TRBV15 and TRBJ2-7; no reliable D call. CDR1 is LNHNV, CDR2 YYDKDF, per germline (reference sequence). V was shortened by 0 bases and J by 1 base, with 7 bases between the two germline ends. This CDR3 region has 14 residues. This CDR3 is CATSRDVSSYEQYF. Here the CDR3 DNA reads TGTGCCACCAGCAGAGATGTCAGTTCCTACGAGCAGTACTTC.

The rearrangement joins TRBV24-1 to TRBJ1-4; tentative D call: TRBD1 (6 bases). The CDR3 is 16 amino acids. The germline V gene has CDR1 KGHDR and CDR2 SFDVKD. V was shortened by 3 bases and J by 4 bases, with 14 bases between the two germline ends. The CDR3 region is CATSDPAGGLNEKLFF. CDR3 DNA sequence: TGTGCCACCAGTGATCCTGCCGGGGGGCTTAATGAAAAACTGTTTTTT.

The chain has TRBV7-9 and TRBJ1-2, with D perhaps TRBD1 (6 bases). The CDR3 is made up of 14 amino acids. Per germline, CDR1 SEHNR and CDR2 FQNEAQ (reference sequence). V was cut by 4 bases and J by 4 bases, with 13 bases left in between. In DNA form, the CDR3 reads TGTGCCAGCAGCTCCCCGGGGGGGGCCTATGGCTACACCTTC. It is translated as CASSSPGGAYGYTF.

The rearrangement joins TRBV3-1 to TRBJ1-5; TRBD1 is a possible D gene (5 bases). Trimming cost V 4 bases and J 6 bases, with 16 bases left between them. The germline CDR1 and CDR2 sequences are LGHDT and YNNKEL (reference sequence). The CDR3 is 15 residues long. The CDR3 reads CASSRGAGAGQPQHF. Here the CDR3 DNA reads TGTGCCAGCAGCCGTGGGGCCGGGGCTGGTCAGCCCCAGCATTTT.

This clonotype has at least ten counts. The V call is TRBV20-1, the J call TRBJ2-3; no definite D call. CDR1 is DFQATT and CDR2 is SNEGSKA in the germline V gene (reference sequence). The V end was cut by 3 bases, the J end by 4 bases, with 11 bases between. The CDR3 runs to 13 residues. DNA for the CDR3: TGCAGTGCTAGCGCCATCCTGGCAGATACGCAGTATTTT. This translates into CSASAILADTQYF.

As concerns this clonotype: This may stem from a read error, because a much larger clone lies one nucleotide away. The chain recombines TRBV14 with TRBJ2-1; tentatively, D is TRBD2 (5 bases). CDR3 length equals 14 residues. Germline V gene data show CDR1 as SGHDN and CDR2 as FVKESK. The CDR3 loop is CASSQPLGDNGQFF. The CDR3 DNA follows: TGTGCCAGCAGCCAACCTTTGGGAGACAATGGGCAGTTCTTC.

The chain combines TRBV11-2 with TRBJ2-1; 8 bases match TRBD2. Trimming cost V 5 bases and J 8 bases; bases outside gene matches: 14. The CDR3 has 16 amino acids. Per the germline V gene, CDR1 is SGHAT and CDR2 is FQNNGV. CDR3 sequence: CASSAVREGQGDEQFF. As DNA, the CDR3 is TGTGCCAGCAGCGCAGTCCGGGAGGGCCAAGGCGATGAGCAGTTCTTC.

The V and J genes are TRBV9 and TRBJ2-1; 10 nucleotides line up with TRBD2. J was trimmed by 0 bases and V by 2 bases; bases with no gene match: 11. Germline assignment: CDR1 SGDLS and CDR2 YYNGEE. The CDR3 covers 19 residues. The CDR3 region has the DNA TGTGCCAGCAGCGTCCAAGGTAGCGGGGGGCCCAGCTCCTACAATGAGCAGTTCTTC. The encoded protein is CASSVQGSGGPSSYNEQFF.

The V call is TRBV24-1, the J call TRBJ2-7, with D tentatively TRBD1 or TRBD2 (5 bases each). The CDR3 contains 13 residues. The V gene's germline CDR1 is KGHDR and CDR2 SFDVKD. V was cut by 5 bases and J by 2 bases, with 9 bases left in between. The CDR3, as DNA: TGTGCCACCAGTGGGGACGGTCCCTACGAGCAGTACTTC. Translating it yields CATSGDGPYEQYF.

The chain has TRBV27 and TRBJ2-7; TRBD2 agrees at 7 bases. The CDR3 sequence is 15 residues long. V shed 0 bases, J shed 4 bases, and the junction held 6 bases outside the gene matches. The V gene's germline CDR1 is MNHEY and CDR2 SMNVEV (reference sequence). The CDR3 nucleotides read TGTGCCAGCAGTTTATCGCTGTCCGGGAGGTACGAGCAGTACTTC. Protein sequence: CASSLSLSGRYEQYF.

This sequence joins TRBV6-1 and TRBJ2-4; D not certain. The J call may be incorrect, as the DNA end agrees better with TRBJ2-7. CDR1 and CDR2 (germline): MNHNS, SASEGT. The CDR3 has 13 amino acids. The CDR3 spells CAGSLQPTSEQYF. The DNA for the CDR3 is TGTGCCGGCTCGCTACAACCCACGAGCGAGCAGTACTTC.

V gene TRBV5-1 combines with J gene TRBJ2-7, with TRBD1 matching 9 bases. Germline loops: CDR1 SGHRS, CDR2 YFSETQ. Trimming at V came to 3 bases and at J to 0 bases, leaving 4 bases not matched to a gene. The CDR3 length is 15 residues. CDR3 loop: CASSWGQGISYEQYF. For the CDR3, the DNA is TGCGCCAGCAGCTGGGGACAGGGAATCTCCTACGAGCAGTACTTC.

The chain couples TRBV2 to TRBJ1-6, with 9 bases fitting TRBD1. Germline assignment: CDR1 SNHLY and CDR2 FYNNEI. The V and J ends lost 5 bases and 3 bases, in that order; junction bases with no gene match: 8. The CDR3 totals 17 residues. In DNA, the CDR3 is TGTGCCAGCAGTTTTGACAGGGGGGGGGACTATAATTCACCCCTCCACTTT. Translating gives CASSFDRGGDYNSPLHF.

The CDR3 protein is CASSYSLGTSQDLYNEQFF. The CDR3 DNA is TGTGCCAGCAGTTACAGCCTAGGAACGAGCCAAGACCTGTACAATGAGCAGTTCTTC. The chain recombines TRBV6-2 or TRBV6-3 with TRBJ2-1; no firm D call. Trimming pared 2 bases from V and 4 bases from J, leaving 24 bases between. This CDR3 spans 19 amino acids. Germline V CDR1 and CDR2: MNHEY, SVGEGT.

This clonotype was counted only a few times. This chain connects TRBV5-1 to TRBJ1-2; unclear D gene. Germline loops: CDR1 SGHRS, CDR2 YFSETQ. The CDR3 contains 13 residues. Trimming left V 0 bases short and J 4 bases short, with 7 bases between. The chain's CDR3 is CASSLDPAYGYTF. As DNA, the CDR3 is TGCGCCAGCAGCTTGGATCCAGCCTATGGCTACACCTTC.

The chain is built from TRBV5-1 and TRBJ2-1; D is possibly TRBD2 (6 bases). The germline CDR1 and CDR2 sequences are SGHRS and YFSETQ. The CDR3 runs to 16 residues. Trimming stripped 3 bases from V and 2 bases from J, with 15 bases between. The CDR3 loop is CASSYVAEATYNEQFF. The DNA for the CDR3 is TGCGCCAGCAGCTACGTAGCGGAGGCGACCTACAATGAGCAGTTCTTC. Looking up the rest from reference TRBV5-1 and TRBJ2-1 gives the full variable domain: KAGVTQTPRYLIKTRGQQVTLSCSPISGHRSVSWYQQTPGQGLQFLFEYFSETQRNKGNFPGRFSGRQFSNSRSEMNVSTLELGDSALYLCASSYVAEATYNEQFFGPGTRLTVL.

The chain couples TRBV29-1 to TRBJ2-7; 11 nucleotides align to TRBD2. The CDR3 is 14 amino acids. Germline V gives CDR1 SQVTM, CDR2 ANQGSEA. J was trimmed by 3 bases and V by 7 bases; bases with no gene match: 8. CDR3 protein: CSACFLAGGYEQYF. The CDR3, as DNA: TGCAGCGCCTGCTTCCTAGCGGGAGGCTACGAGCAGTACTTC.

The chain recombines TRBV18 with TRBJ2-3, with D tentatively TRBD1 or TRBD2 (5 bases each). The CDR3 runs 16 residues. V lost 3 bases and J lost 6, with 19 bases in between. Germline V gene sequence: CDR1 KGHSH, CDR2 LQKENI. CDR3 region: CASSPGPAASSDTQYF. CDR3 sequence (DNA): TGTGCCAGCTCACCGGGACCCGCTGCCTCAAGTGATACGCAGTATTTT. Complete variable domain (other parts from reference TRBV18 and TRBJ2-3): NAGVMQNPRHLVRRRGQEARLRCSPMKGHSHVYWYRQLPEEGLKFMVYLQKENIIDESGMPKERFSAEFPKEGPSILRIQQVVRGDSAAYFCASSPGPAASSDTQYFGPGTRLTVL.

The rearrangement links TRBV20-1 to TRBJ2-7; perhaps TRBD1 as D (6 bases). CDR3 length: 13 amino acids. Germline V gene lookup returns CDR1 DFQATT and CDR2 SNEGSKA (reference sequence). V shed 2 bases and J shed 5 bases, with 13 bases lying between them. In DNA form, the CDR3 reads TGCAGTGCTAGAACCGGGACACCCAACGAGCAGTACTTC. Encoded protein: CSARTGTPNEQYF.

A few counts support this clonotype. The chain links TRBV20-1 to TRBJ2-5, with TRBD2 matching over 11 bases. This CDR3 is built from 16 residues. After removal of 6 bases from V and 5 bases from J, the junction contained 14 bases not matched to a gene. CDR1 is DFQATT and CDR2 is SNEGSKA in the germline V gene (reference sequence). CDR3 protein: CSAGKRGLAGGETQYF. The CDR3 DNA reads as TGCAGTGCCGGGAAGAGGGGGCTAGCGGGAGGTGAGACCCAGTACTTC.

This clonotype was found a few times. The chain recombines TRBV7-9 with TRBJ2-1; possible D gene TRBD1, 6 bases. Per the germline V gene, CDR1 is SEHNR and CDR2 is FQNEAQ (reference sequence). Trimming pared 9 bases from V and 4 bases from J, leaving 13 bases between. The CDR3 length is 13 residues. This chain's CDR3 is CARQTGEYNEQFF. The DNA of the CDR3 is TGTGCCAGACAGACAGGCGAGTACAATGAGCAGTTCTTC.

This clonotype showed up just a few times. The J gene is TRBJ2-5, the V gene TRBV11-2, with 8 bases lining up with TRBD1. CDR1 and CDR2 from the germline V gene are SGHAT and FQNNGV. Unmatched junction bases numbered 8, after V lost 3 bases and J lost 5 bases. This CDR3 spans 15 amino acids. CDR3 sequence (DNA): TGTGCCAGCAGCTTTCTGGCAGGGGGCGCGGAGACCCAGTACTTC. Encoded protein: CASSFLAGGAETQYF. The full variable domain, its missing parts supplied by reference TRBV11-2 and TRBJ2-5, is EAGVAQSPRYKIIEKRQSVAFWCNPISGHATLYWYQQILGQGPKLLIQFQNNGVVDDSQLPKDRFSAERLKGVDSTLKIQPAKLEDSAVYLCASSFLAGGAETQYFGPGTRLLVL.

The chain is built from TRBV27 and TRBJ2-1; 10 bases line up with TRBD2. The junction had 18 bases not matched to a gene; V was cut back by 8 bases and J by 8 bases. The CDR3 consists of 17 residues. Germline CDR1 reads MNHEY; CDR2 reads SMNVEV (reference sequence). CDR3 DNA: TGTGCCAGCCCTAAGTCACGAGCGGGAGGGTTGATCGATGAGCAGTTCTTC. It translates to CASPKSRAGGLIDEQFF.

This clonotype showed up many times. The gene calls are TRBV29-1 and TRBJ2-4, with 8 bases lining up with TRBD1. Per the germline V gene, CDR1 is SQVTM and CDR2 is ANQGSEA. The CDR3 runs to 14 residues. The junction had 4 bases not matched to a gene; V was cut back by 6 bases and J by 0 bases. Written as DNA, the CDR3 is TGCAGCGTGAGACAGGGGACAGCCAAAAACATTCAGTACTTC. This sequence encodes CSVRQGTAKNIQYF.

This chain uses TRBV5-1 with TRBJ2-1, with TRBD2 matching over 15 bases. The CDR3 covers 18 residues. After removal of 4 bases from V and 2 bases from J, the junction contained 7 bases not matched to a gene. Germline lookup yields CDR1 SGHRS and CDR2 YFSETQ. The CDR3 loop reads CASSVGTSGRRPYNEQFF. Written as DNA, the CDR3 is TGCGCCAGCAGCGTAGGGACTAGCGGGAGGCGGCCCTACAATGAGCAGTTCTTC.

The chain has TRBV25-1 and TRBJ1-1, with D unclear. The CDR3 totals 14 residues. Trimming pared 4 bases from V and 5 bases from J, leaving 14 bases between. Germline V gene sequence: CDR1 MGHDK, CDR2 SYGVNS. In DNA, the CDR3 is TGTGCCAGCAGTGGACCAAGCCCCAGGACTGAAGCTTTCTTT. Translation gives CASSGPSPRTEAFF.

This rearrangement joins TRBV11-1 to TRBJ2-5; 11 nucleotides align to TRBD2. V was pared by 3 bases and J by 4 bases, with 28 bases of the junction left unmatched. This CDR3 region has 23 residues. Germline V CDR1 and CDR2: SGHAT, FQDESV (reference sequence). DNA of the CDR3: TGTGCCAGCAGCTTCCGACTACTAGCGGGAGACGCGGAGTCACGGGAGGGCCCAGAGACCCAGTACTTC. It yields the protein CASSFRLLAGDAESREGPETQYF.

The rearrangement links TRBV6-6 to TRBJ1-1; the match to TRBD1 covers 9 bases. There are 16 residues in the CDR3. V shed 6 bases and J 0 bases; nucleotides not matched to a gene: 8. Germline values: CDR1 MNHNY, CDR2 SVGAGI (reference sequence). CDR3 protein: CASRRQGGGVNTEAFF. The CDR3 nucleotides read TGTGCCAGCAGAAGACAGGGGGGAGGAGTGAACACTGAAGCTTTCTTT.

This clonotype was seen only a few times. This chain uses TRBV5-1 with TRBJ1-3, with D hard to call. V lost 4 bases and J lost 5, with 19 bases in between. This CDR3 has 16 amino acids. CDR1 and CDR2 (germline): SGHRS, YFSETQ. The CDR3, as DNA: TGCGCCAGCAGCAAGTTTGACACTGATGCTCGAAACACCATATATTTT. Its translation: CASSKFDTDARNTIYF.